The sequence of this TCR beta chain was determined in a study of blood T cell repertoires in COVID-19. Study summary: The study drew acute and convalescent COVID-19 samples from the United States, Italy and Spain. In each case, the material was cDNA or gDNA derived from T cells, B-cell-depleted T cells, or PBMCs.

Per the study methods: For nucleated cells, counts were estimated from reference gene primer amplification. The data were produced by immunoSEQ multiplex PCR, yet TCRdb's version contains in-frame clones alone and is incomplete. From that table come the V and J calls and clone size; the DNA was used to work out D and trimming. This sample has some 260,000 clones, with around 84% found just once. Participants, about 18 to 95 years old, spanned approximately 25 US areas. The CDR3 loop spans 18 amino acids. With 4 bases clipped from V and 1 base from J, the junction kept 12 bases outside the gene matches. CDR1 and CDR2 (germline): SGHAT, FQNNGV.

J is TRBJ1-5 and V is TRBV11-2, with 8 bases identical to TRBD1. The sequence was obtained from a man under 40 with acute COVID-19. Material for sequencing was PBMCs or T cells enriched from blood (not recorded which). The CDR3 DNA reads TGTGCCAGCAGCTACACCCAGGGGGCTAGGGGGAGCAATCAGCCCCAGCATTTT. Translating gives CASSYTQGARGSNQPQHF. The complete variable domain, with remaining parts taken from reference TRBV11-2 and TRBJ1-5, reads EAGVAQSPRYKIIEKRQSVAFWCNPISGHATLYWYQQILGQGPKLLIQFQNNGVVDDSQLPKDRFSAERLKGVDSTLKIQPAKLEDSAVYLCASSYTQGARGSNQPQHFGDGTRLSIL.